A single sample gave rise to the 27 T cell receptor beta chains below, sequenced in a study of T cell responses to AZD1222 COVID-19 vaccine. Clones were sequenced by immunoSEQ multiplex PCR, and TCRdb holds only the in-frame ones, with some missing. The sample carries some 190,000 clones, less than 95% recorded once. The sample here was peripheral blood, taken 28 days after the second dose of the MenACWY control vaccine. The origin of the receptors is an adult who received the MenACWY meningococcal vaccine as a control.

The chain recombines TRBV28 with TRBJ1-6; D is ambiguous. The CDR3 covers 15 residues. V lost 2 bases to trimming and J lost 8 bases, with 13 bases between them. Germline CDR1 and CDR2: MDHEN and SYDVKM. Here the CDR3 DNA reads TGTGCCAGCAGTTTAGGCGGGCAGGAGGATTCACCCCTCCACTTT. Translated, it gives CASSLGGQEDSPLHF.

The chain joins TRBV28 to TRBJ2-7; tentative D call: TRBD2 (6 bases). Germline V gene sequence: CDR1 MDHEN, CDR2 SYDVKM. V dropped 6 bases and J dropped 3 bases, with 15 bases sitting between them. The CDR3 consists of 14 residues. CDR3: CASSTGTAVYEQYF. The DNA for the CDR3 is TGTGCCAGCAGCACCGGGACTGCGGTCTACGAGCAGTACTTC.

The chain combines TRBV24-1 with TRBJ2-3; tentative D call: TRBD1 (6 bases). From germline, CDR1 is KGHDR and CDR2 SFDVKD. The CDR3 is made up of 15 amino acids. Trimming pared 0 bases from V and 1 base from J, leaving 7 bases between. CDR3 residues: CATSDLGGRTDTQYF. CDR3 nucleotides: TGTGCCACCAGTGATTTGGGGGGCCGCACAGATACGCAGTATTTT.

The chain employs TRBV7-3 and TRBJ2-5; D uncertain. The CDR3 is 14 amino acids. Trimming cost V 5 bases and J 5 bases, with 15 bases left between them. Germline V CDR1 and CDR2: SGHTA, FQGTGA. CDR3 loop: CASSPFGPMETQYF. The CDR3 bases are TGTGCCAGCAGCCCTTTCGGCCCCATGGAGACCCAGTACTTC.

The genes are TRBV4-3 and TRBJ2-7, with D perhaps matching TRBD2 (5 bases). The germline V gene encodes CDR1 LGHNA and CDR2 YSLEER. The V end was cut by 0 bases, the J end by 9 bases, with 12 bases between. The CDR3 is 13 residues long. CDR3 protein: CASSQDLGDRQYF. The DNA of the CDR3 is TGCGCCAGCAGCCAAGATCTGGGAGACCGGCAGTACTTC.

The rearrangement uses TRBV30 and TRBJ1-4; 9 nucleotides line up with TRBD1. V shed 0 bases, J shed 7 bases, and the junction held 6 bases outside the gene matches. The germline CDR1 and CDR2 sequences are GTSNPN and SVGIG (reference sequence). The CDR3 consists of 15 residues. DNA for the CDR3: TGTGCCTGGAGTGTACAGTGGACAGGGGCTGAAAAACTGTTTTTT. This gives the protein CAWSVQWTGAEKLFF.

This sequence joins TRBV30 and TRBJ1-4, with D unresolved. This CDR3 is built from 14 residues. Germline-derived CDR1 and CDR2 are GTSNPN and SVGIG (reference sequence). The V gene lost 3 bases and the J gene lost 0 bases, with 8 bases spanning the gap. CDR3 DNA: TGTGCCTGGAGAGGCGAATCAACTAATGAAAAACTGTTTTTT. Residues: CAWRGESTNEKLFF.

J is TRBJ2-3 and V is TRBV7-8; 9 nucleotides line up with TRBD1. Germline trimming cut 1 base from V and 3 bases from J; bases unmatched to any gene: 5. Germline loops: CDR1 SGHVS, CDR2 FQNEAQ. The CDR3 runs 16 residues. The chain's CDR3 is CASSLGLGQGTDTQYF. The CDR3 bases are TGTGCCAGCAGCTTAGGTCTGGGACAGGGTACAGATACGCAGTATTTT.

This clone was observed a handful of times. This CDR3 reads CASSYLVGYEQYF. CDR3 coding DNA: TGTGCCAGCAGTTATCTAGTTGGCTACGAGCAGTACTTC. The rearrangement links TRBV6-2 or TRBV6-3 to TRBJ2-7; D gene unclear. Germline assignment: CDR1 MNHEY and CDR2 SVGEGT. CDR3 size: 13 residues. V shed 3 bases and J shed 3 bases, with 9 bases lying between them.

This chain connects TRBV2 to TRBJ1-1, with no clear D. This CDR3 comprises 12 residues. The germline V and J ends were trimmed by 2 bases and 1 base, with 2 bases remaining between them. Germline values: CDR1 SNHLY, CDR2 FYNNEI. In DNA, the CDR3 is TGTGCCAGCAGTGAACGGAACACTGAAGCTTTCTTT. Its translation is CASSERNTEAFF.

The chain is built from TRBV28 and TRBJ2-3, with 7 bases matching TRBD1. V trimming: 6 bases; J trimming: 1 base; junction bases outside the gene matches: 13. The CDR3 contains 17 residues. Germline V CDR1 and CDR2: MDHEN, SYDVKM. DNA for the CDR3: TGTGCCAGCAGCCCTGACAGGGTCAAGGGGGGCACAGATACGCAGTATTTT. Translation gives CASSPDRVKGGTDTQYF.

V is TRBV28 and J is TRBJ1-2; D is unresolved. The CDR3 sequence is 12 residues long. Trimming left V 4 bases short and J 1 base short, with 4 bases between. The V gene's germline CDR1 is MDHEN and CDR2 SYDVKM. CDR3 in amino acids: CASSSINYGYTF. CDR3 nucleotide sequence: TGTGCCAGCAGTTCGATTAACTATGGCTACACCTTC.

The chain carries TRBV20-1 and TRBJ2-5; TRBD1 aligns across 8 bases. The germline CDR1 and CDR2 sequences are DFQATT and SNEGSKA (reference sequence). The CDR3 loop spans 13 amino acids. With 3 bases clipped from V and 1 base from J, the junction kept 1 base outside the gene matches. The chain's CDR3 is CSASGTGQETQYF. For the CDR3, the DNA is TGCAGTGCTAGTGGGACAGGCCAAGAGACCCAGTACTTC.

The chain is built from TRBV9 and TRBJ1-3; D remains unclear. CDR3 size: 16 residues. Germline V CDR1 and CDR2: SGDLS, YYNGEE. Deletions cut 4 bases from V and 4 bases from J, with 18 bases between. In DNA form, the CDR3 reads TGTGCCAGCAGCACTCAGAAGCAGGCGGCCGGAAACACCATATATTTT. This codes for CASSTQKQAAGNTIYF.

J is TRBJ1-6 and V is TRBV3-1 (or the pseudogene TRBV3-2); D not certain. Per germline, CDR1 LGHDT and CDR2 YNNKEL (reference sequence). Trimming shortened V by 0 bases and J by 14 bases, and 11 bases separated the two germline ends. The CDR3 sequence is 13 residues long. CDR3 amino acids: CASSQDPRLTLHF. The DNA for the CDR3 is TGTGCCAGCAGCCAAGATCCGCGGCTCACCCTCCACTTT.

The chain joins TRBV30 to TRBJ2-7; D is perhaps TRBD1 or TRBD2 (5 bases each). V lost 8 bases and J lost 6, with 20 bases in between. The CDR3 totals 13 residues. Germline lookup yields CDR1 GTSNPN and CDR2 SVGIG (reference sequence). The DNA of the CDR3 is TGTGCCATCCCAGCCGGGGAGAGGGGCGAGCAGTACTTC. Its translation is CAIPAGERGEQYF. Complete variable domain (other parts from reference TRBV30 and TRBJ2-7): SQTIHQWPATLVQPVGSPLSLECTVEGTSNPNLYWYRQAAGRGLQLLFYSVGIGQISSEVPQNLSASRPQDRQFILSSKKLLLSDSGFYLCAIPAGERGEQYFGPGTRLTVT.

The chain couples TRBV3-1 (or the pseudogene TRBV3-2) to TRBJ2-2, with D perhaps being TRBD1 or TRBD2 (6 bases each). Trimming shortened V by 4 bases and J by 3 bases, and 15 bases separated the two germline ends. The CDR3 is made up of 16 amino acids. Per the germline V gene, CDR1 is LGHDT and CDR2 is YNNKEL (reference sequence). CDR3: CASSPPGAMDTGELFF. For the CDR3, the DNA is TGTGCCAGCAGCCCCCCGGGGGCAATGGACACCGGGGAGCTGTTTTTT.

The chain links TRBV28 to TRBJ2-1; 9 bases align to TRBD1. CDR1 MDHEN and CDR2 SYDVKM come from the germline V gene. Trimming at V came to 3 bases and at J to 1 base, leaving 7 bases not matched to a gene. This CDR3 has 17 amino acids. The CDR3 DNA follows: TGTGCCAGCAGTTTGATCTCCGGGACAGGGTCCTACAATGAGCAGTTCTTC. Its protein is CASSLISGTGSYNEQFF. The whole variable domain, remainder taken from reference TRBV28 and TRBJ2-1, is DVKVTQSSRYLVKRTGEKVFLECVQDMDHENMFWYRQDPGLGLRLIYFSYDVKMKEKGDIPEGYSVSREKKERFSLILESASTNQTSMYLCASSLISGTGSYNEQFFGPGTRLTVL.

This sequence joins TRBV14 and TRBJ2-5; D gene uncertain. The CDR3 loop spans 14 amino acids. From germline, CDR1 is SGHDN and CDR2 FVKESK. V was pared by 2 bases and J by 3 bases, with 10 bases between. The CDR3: CASSQRVGEETQYF. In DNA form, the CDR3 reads TGTGCCAGCAGCCAACGCGTCGGTGAAGAGACCCAGTACTTC.

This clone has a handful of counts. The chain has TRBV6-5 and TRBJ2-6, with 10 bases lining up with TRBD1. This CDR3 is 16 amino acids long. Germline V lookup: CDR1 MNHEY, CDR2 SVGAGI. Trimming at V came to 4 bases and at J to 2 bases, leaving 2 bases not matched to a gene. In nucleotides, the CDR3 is TGTGCCAGCAGTTCCGGGACAGGGGCTGGGGCCAACGTCCTGACTTTC. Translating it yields CASSSGTGAGANVLTF.

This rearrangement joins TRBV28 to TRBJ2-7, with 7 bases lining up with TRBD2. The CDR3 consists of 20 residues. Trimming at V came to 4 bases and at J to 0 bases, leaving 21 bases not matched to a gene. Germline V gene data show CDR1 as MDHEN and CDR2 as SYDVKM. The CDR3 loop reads CASSSPRSSGIHSSSYEQYF. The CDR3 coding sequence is TGTGCCAGCAGTTCCCCCCGGTCTAGCGGAATCCATTCAAGCTCCTACGAGCAGTACTTC. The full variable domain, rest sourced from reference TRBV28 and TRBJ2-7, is DVKVTQSSRYLVKRTGEKVFLECVQDMDHENMFWYRQDPGLGLRLIYFSYDVKMKEKGDIPEGYSVSREKKERFSLILESASTNQTSMYLCASSSPRSSGIHSSSYEQYFGPGTRLTVT.

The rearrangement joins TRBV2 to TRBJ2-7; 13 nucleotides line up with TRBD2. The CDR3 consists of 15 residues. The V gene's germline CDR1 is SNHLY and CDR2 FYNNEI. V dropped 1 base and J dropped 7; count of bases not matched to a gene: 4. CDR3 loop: CASSEGLAGGREQYF. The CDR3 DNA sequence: TGTGCCAGCAGTGAAGGACTAGCGGGAGGACGGGAGCAGTACTTC.

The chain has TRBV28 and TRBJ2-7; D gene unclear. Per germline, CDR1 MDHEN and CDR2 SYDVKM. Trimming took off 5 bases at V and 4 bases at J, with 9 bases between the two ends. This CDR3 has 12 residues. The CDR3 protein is CASSPPGYEQYF. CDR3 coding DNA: TGTGCCAGCAGTCCGCCCGGGTACGAGCAGTACTTC.

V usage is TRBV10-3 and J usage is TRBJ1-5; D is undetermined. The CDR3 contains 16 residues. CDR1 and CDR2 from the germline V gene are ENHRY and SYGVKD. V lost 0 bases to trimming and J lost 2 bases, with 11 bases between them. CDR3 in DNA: TGTGCCATCAGTGAGTCAGTAACCGGGGGCAATCAGCCCCAGCATTTT. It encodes CAISESVTGGNQPQHF.

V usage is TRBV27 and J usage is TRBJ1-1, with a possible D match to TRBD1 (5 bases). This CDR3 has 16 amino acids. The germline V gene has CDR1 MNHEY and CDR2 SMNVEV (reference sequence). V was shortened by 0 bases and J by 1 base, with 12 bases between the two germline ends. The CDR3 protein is CASSLSPPGSNTEAFF. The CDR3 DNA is TGTGCCAGCAGTTTATCGCCTCCAGGGTCGAACACTGAAGCTTTCTTT.

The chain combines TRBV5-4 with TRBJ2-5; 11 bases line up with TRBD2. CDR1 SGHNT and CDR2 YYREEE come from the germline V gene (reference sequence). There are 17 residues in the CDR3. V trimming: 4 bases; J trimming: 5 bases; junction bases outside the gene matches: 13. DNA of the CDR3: TGTGCCAGCAGCCCGTCGGGTGCTAGCGGGGGGCCTGAGACCCAGTACTTC. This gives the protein CASSPSGASGGPETQYF.

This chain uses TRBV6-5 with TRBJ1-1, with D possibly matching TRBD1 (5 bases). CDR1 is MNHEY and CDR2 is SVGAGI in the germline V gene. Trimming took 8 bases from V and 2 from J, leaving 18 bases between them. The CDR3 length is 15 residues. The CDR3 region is CASLKAGHPNTEAFF. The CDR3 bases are TGTGCCAGCCTTAAGGCGGGGCACCCAAACACTGAAGCTTTCTTT.